This T cell receptor (beta chain) comes out of a study of regulatory T cells in long-lasting Graves disease. Study background: Newly diagnosed Graves' patients had taken antithyroid drugs under 3 months.

Time point indicated: newly diagnosed GD, antithyroid drugs for less than 3 months. RNA isolated from PBMCs was used to make the TCR library. This CDR3 contains 15 residues. Trimming removed 5 bases from V and 0 bases from J, with 11 bases in between. The germline V gene has CDR1 SGHTA and CDR2 FQGTGA. CDR3-region Arm-PCR and iRepertoire HTBI primers produced the TCR beta libraries. TCRdb itself ran the multiplex PCR reads through MiXCR, one entry per CDR3 protein. The profile shows 350,000 to 450,000 distinct CDR3 sequences, 10% to 15% of them singletons. The same data also contributed to another study, on T cells in Graves' hyperthyroidism and ophthalmopathy.

This specimen was peripheral blood mononuclear cells (PBMCs), taken at new diagnosis, from a patient treated with antithyroid drugs. This sequence joins TRBV7-3 and TRBJ1-3; TRBD1 is a possible D gene (5 bases). This receptor was obtained from a woman younger than 35 with Graves disease. CDR3 nucleotides: TGTGCCAGCAGCCCAGACAGTAGCTCTGGAAACACCATATATTTT. This codes for CASSPDSSSGNTIYF. Full variable domain (remainder filled in from reference TRBV7-3 and TRBJ1-3): GAGVSQTPSNKVTEKGKYVELRCDPISGHTALYWYRQSLGQGPEFLIYFQGTGAADDSGLPNDRFFAVRPEGSVSTLKIQRTERGDSAVYLCASSPDSSSGNTIYFGEGSWLTVV.